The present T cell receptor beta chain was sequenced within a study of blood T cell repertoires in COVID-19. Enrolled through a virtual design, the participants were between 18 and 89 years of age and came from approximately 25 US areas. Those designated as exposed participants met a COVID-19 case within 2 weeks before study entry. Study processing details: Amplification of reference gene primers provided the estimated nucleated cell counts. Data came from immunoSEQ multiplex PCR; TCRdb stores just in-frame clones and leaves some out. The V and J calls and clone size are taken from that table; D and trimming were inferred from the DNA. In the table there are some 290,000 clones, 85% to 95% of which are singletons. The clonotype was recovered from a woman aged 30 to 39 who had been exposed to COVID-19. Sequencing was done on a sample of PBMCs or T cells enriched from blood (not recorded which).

CDR3 in DNA: TGTGCCAGCAGCAATCCCGGAGAAGAGACCCAGTACTTC. The encoded protein is CASSNPGEETQYF. The chain couples TRBV21-1 to TRBJ2-5; TRBD2 is taken as the D call from the table, unchecked against the DNA. TRBV21-1 is termed a pseudogene. This CDR3 has 13 amino acids.